This T cell receptor beta chain was sequenced in a study of OX40 agonist ivuxolimab in advanced cancers. General study points: On average, CD8+ T cells showed a greater number of expanded clones than CD4+. Blood T cells, both CD4+ and CD8+, expanded clonally by week 6 at 0.1 to 3.0 mg/kg.

Germline CDR1 is MNHEY and CDR2 is SMNVEV (reference sequence). The CDR3 has 18 residues. V shed 3 bases and J shed 0 bases, with 18 bases lying between them. A note on this clone: The antigen is unknown.

TCRdb's copy holds only in-frame clones and misses some; the assay was immunoSEQ multiplex PCR. The sample has around 60,000 clones, 89% seen once. The sequencing here drew on CD4+ or CD8+ T cells sorted from blood, taken in a trial of the OX40 agonist ivuxolimab. This sequence joins TRBV27 and TRBJ1-5; tentative D call: TRBD1 (5 bases). This receptor was obtained from an adult with an advanced solid tumor such as melanoma, head and neck, liver or kidney cancer. The CDR3 loop is CASSLTAEGAYSNQPQHF. The CDR3 DNA reads TGTGCCAGCAGTTTGACGGCCGAAGGGGCCTATAGCAATCAGCCCCAGCATTTT.